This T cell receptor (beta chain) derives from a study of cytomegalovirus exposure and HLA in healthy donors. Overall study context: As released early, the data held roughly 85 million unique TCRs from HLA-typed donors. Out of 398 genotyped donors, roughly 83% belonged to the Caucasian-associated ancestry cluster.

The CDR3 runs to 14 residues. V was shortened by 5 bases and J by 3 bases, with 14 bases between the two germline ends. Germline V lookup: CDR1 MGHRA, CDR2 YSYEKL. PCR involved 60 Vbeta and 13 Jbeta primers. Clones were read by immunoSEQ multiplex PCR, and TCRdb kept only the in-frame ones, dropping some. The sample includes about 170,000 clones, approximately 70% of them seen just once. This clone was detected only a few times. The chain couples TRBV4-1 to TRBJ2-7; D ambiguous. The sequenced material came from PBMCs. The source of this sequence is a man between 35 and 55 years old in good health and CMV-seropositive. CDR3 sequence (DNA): TGCGCCAGCAGCTCCCAAGTGACTGGCTACGAGCAGTACTTC. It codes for CASSSQVTGYEQYF.